This section outlines one T cell receptor beta chain sequence together with its context. Its matching antigen is unknown. The data were obtained in a study of T cells after yellow fever vaccination. Study-wide results and caveats: Only a small proportion of the clonotypes turned up in both the CD4 and the CD8 compartments, likely arising from convergent recombination. The study found a weaker secondary response that peaked faster, day 5 versus 15.

The CDR3 totals 14 residues. CDR1 is SGHKS, CDR2 YYEKEE, per germline (reference sequence). V gave up 0 bases and J gave up 7 bases, with 10 bases separating them. Production of TCR cDNA was by 5'RACE template switching, which also added a universal primer site and UMIs. TCRdb analysed the 5' RACE reads with MiXCR anew, one entry per CDR3 protein. The repertoire has a few hundred thousand distinct CDR3 sequences, less than 7.5% of them found once; the top ten carry approximately 1.1%. The chain has TRBV5-5 and TRBJ2-2; D is perhaps TRBD1 or TRBD2 (5 bases each). The TCR was taken from a man between 25 and 39 years old who received the YFV17D yellow fever vaccine. Sequenced here: CD4+ T cells sorted from PBMCs, sampled on the day of the yellow fever booster vaccination. CDR3 bases: TGTGCCAGCAGCTTGGATGGGGGTGACGGGGAGCTGTTTTTT. As protein: CASSLDGGDGELFF. Using reference TRBV5-5 and TRBJ2-2 for the parts outside the CDR3, the full variable domain is DAGVTQSPTHLIKTRGQQVTLRCSPISGHKSVSWYQQVLGQGPQFIFQYYEKEERGRGNFPDRFSARQFPNYSSELNVNALLLGDSALYLCASSLDGGDGELFFGEGSRLTVL.